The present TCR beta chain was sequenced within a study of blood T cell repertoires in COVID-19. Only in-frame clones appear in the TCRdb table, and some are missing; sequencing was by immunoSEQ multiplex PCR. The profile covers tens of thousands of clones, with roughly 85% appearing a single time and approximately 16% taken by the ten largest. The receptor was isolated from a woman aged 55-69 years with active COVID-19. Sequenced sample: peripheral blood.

CDR3 in amino acids: CASSVVTSGRSVEQFF. The CDR3 coding sequence is TGTGCCAGCAGCGTAGTTACTAGCGGGAGGTCGGTTGAGCAGTTCTTC. The chain recombines TRBV9 with TRBJ2-1; 12 bases align to TRBD2. The trim removed 0 bases at V and 9 bases at J, leaving 7 bases unmatched. The CDR3 consists of 16 residues. Germline assignment: CDR1 SGDLS and CDR2 YYNGEE. Combining the CDR3 with reference TRBV9 and TRBJ2-1 gives the whole variable domain DSGVTQTPKHLITATGQRVTLRCSPRSGDLSVYWYQQSLDQGLQFLIQYYNGEERAKGNILERFSAQQFPDLHSELNLSSLELGDSALYFCASSVVTSGRSVEQFFGPGTRLTVL.